By its share, the clone carrying this T cell receptor beta chain is medium-sized (0.01 to 0.1%). This specimen comes from a study of spatial heterogeneity in lung cancer. Time point defined: sample taken at primary tumor resection. The donor population consisted of 72 patients with untreated, early-stage non-small cell lung cancer. Whole RNA obtained from tumor, nontumor lung or frozen PBMC underwent sequencing without sorting. Germline loops: CDR1 SGHDT, CDR2 YYEEEE. This CDR3 spans 17 amino acids. V was pared by 4 bases and J by 5 bases, with 10 bases of the junction left unmatched. TCRdb processed the 5' RACE reads anew with MiXCR; each CDR3 protein has one entry. This sample carries around 2,900 distinct CDR3 sequences, 7% of them seen once, and the ten largest clones take over 15%.

The gene calls are TRBV5-6 and TRBJ2-3, with 13 bases identical to TRBD2. The specimen comprised normal lung tissue next to the tumor, sampled at surgery. The clonotype originates from a male donor with early-stage non-small cell lung cancer. CDR3 loop: CASSIRTSGRGKDTQYF. The CDR3 coding sequence is TGTGCCAGCAGCATAAGGACTAGCGGGAGAGGGAAAGATACGCAGTATTTT. Full variable domain (remainder filled in from reference TRBV5-6 and TRBJ2-3): DAGVTQSPTHLIKTRGQQVTLRCSPKSGHDTVSWYQQALGQGPQFIFQYYEEEERQRGNFPDRFSGHQFPNYSSELNVNALLLGDSALYLCASSIRTSGRGKDTQYFGPGTRLTVL.